This T cell receptor (beta chain) came from a study of cytomegalovirus exposure and HLA in healthy donors. V lost 0 bases to trimming and J lost 7 bases, with 12 bases between them. This CDR3 comprises 14 residues. Germline V gene data show CDR1 as LNHNV and CDR2 as YYDKDF (reference sequence). General observations from the study: The study labeled 150 or so TCR beta chains cytomegalovirus-associated. There were a few CMV-associated chains whose specificity for CMV antigens was confirmed in vitro. Most TCRs appeared rarely, but some public TCRs recurred in many donors.

On this clone: Its antigen is still unknown.

Only in-frame clones appear in the TCRdb table, and some are missing; sequencing was by immunoSEQ multiplex PCR. This sample carries about 150,000 clones, 91% of them seen once, and the ten largest clones take approximately 0.7%. This TCR derives from a man younger than 35 in good health and CMV-seronegative. The specimen was PBMCs. The chain uses TRBV15 and TRBJ1-2; D ambiguous. CDR3 sequence reads: CATSRDIERSGYTF. Written as DNA, the CDR3 is TGTGCCACCAGCAGAGATATCGAACGGAGTGGCTACACCTTC.